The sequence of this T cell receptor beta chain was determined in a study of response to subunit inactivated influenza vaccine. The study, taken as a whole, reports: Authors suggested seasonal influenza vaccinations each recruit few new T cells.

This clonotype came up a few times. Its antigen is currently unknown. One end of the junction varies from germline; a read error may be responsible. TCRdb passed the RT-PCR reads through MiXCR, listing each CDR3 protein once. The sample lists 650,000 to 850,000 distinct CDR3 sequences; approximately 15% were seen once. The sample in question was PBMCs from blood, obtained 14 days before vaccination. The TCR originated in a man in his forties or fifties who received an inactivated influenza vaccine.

CDR3 protein: CATSGDRGVSYEQYF. CDR3 nucleotides: TGTGCCACCAGCGGAGACAGGGGAGTCTCCTACGAGCAGTACTTC. This rearrangement joins TRBV15 to TRBJ2-7, with TRBD1 matching over 8 bases. Germline-derived CDR1 and CDR2 are LNHNV and YYDKDF (reference sequence). The CDR3 contains 15 residues.